This T cell receptor (beta chain) stems from a study of blood T cell repertoires in COVID-19. Looking at the study overall: The cDNA or gDNA used as material had been derived from T cells, B-cell-depleted T cells, or PBMCs.

Authors' analysis steps: Amplified reference gene primers provided the basis for estimating nucleated cell counts. The method was immunoSEQ multiplex PCR; TCRdb's version includes in-frame clones alone and lacks a portion of them. The DNA gave D and trimming, while V, J and clone size come from that table. Seen here are roughly 400,000 clones, approximately 90% observed once, and the top ten hold about 0.9%. The V and J ends lost 4 bases and 5 bases respectively, with 14 bases between them. The germline CDR1 and CDR2 sequences are LNHNV and YYDKDF (reference sequence). The CDR3 is 14 residues long. All enrollees were roughly 18 to 100 years old and from under 25 US areas.

The chain has TRBV15 and TRBJ1-1, with D maybe TRBD1 (6 bases). The source material was PBMCs or T cells enriched from blood (not recorded which). This TCR was sampled from a woman in her forties who had been exposed to COVID-19. DNA of the CDR3: TGTGCCACCAGCACCGAGGGTAGGGGGACTGAAGCTTTCTTT. Residues: CATSTEGRGTEAFF. The variable domain in full, with the rest retrieved from reference TRBV15 and TRBJ1-1, is DAMVIQNPRYQVTQFGKPVTLSCSQTLNHNVMYWYQQKSSQAPKLLFHYYDKDFNNEADTPDNFQSRRPNTSFCFLDIRSPGLGDTAMYLCATSTEGRGTEAFFGQGTRLTVV.